One sample yielded the 2 T cell receptor beta chains listed below, sequenced in a study of Tregs in tolerant kidney transplant recipients. Generated by immunoSEQ multiplex PCR, the TCRdb table keeps only in-frame clones and is missing some. Its table records approximately 15,000 clones. Mixed chimerism was transient after nonmyeloablative marrow transplants from related graft donors. The sample here was CD8+ T cells from blood (PBMCs), taken 6 months after the transplant. These receptors all stem from a human patient who received a combined kidney and bone marrow transplant. Part of the T cell pool may stem from the graft donor.

In the case of this clone: The CDR3 end is not reached by the read, which stops 3 residues before it; the germline J gene fills it in. The V call is TRBV6-1, the J call TRBJ2-7; D unclear. Per germline, CDR1 MNHNS and CDR2 SASEGT. The CDR3 consists of 15 residues. V shed 1 base and J shed 3 bases, with 13 bases lying between them. This CDR3 is CASSEETFLGYEQYF. The sequenced CDR3 bases are TGTGCCAGCAGTGAAGAGACATTTTTAGGCTACGAG.

Here the CDR3 reads CSASSGVSSYNEQFF. CDR3 DNA (partial): TGCAGTGCTTCTAGCGGGGTCAGCTCCTACAATGAG. The V gene is TRBV20-1, the J gene TRBJ2-1; 9 positions match TRBD2. With the read ending 3 residues before the CDR3 end, the germline J gene is used to fill in that end. The CDR3 contains 15 residues. Losses at the gene ends were 5 bases for V and 0 bases for J; bases not matched to a gene: 5. Germline CDR1 reads DFQATT; CDR2 reads SNEGSKA (reference sequence).